This T cell receptor beta chain derives from a study of CD4+ T cells in melanoma. Study-level findings and limits: CD8+ T cell, macrophage and B cell function reportedly correlated with neoantigen-specific CD4+ T cells.

Only in-frame clones appear in the TCRdb table, and some are missing; sequencing was by immunoSEQ multiplex PCR. The sample contains 7,000 or so clones, about three fifths of which appear only once. A word on this clone: Its antigen remains unidentified.

V was trimmed by 5 bases and J by 1 base, leaving 14 bases between them. Per the germline V gene, CDR1 is SGHTA and CDR2 is FQGNSA. CDR3 length: 15 residues. The sequenced material came from cells from a culture (not recorded whether cultured in vitro). The chain joins TRBV7-2 to TRBJ1-2; perhaps TRBD1 as D (6 bases). The origin of this receptor is a human donor with melanoma. CDR3 sequence reads: CASSPRDIINYGYTF. The CDR3 nucleotides are TGTGCCAGCAGCCCCCGGGACATAATTAACTATGGCTACACCTTC.